This T cell receptor (beta chain) was captured by sequencing in a study of TIL therapy for anti-PD-1-resistant metastatic lung cancer. For the study at large: Tumors had a median PD-L1 proportion score of about 6%. By whole-exome sequencing, median non-synonymous tumor mutation burden was around 1.5 mutations per megabase.

CDR1 and CDR2 from the germline V gene are LNHDA and SQIVND (reference sequence). The CDR3 extends over 13 amino acids. The ends were cut back, 6 bases at V and 6 bases at J, with 15 bases in the middle. The libraries were made with immunoSEQ v3. Assay used: immunoSEQ multiplex PCR; TCRdb lists only in-frame clones, some missing. The table lists roughly 92,000 clones, about two thirds of them singletons. Time point: pre-treatment sample, taken before nivolumab and TIL therapy. Most excised metastases sampled were pleural nodules or supraclavicular lymph nodes. The V call is TRBV19, the J call TRBJ2-7; D remains unclear. Material: tumor tissue, obtained at baseline. This sequence originates from a person between 25 and 79 years old with non-small cell lung cancer. Here the CDR3 reads CASSPWGVAEQYF. DNA for the CDR3: TGTGCCAGTAGCCCTTGGGGTGTTGCCGAGCAGTACTTC.